The 28 T cell receptor beta chains below come from one sample, sequenced in a study of regulatory T cells in long-lasting Graves disease (dated by TCRdb to about 2021). What this sample's time point label stands for: newly diagnosed GD, antithyroid drugs for less than 3 months. For both TCR sequencing and RNA sequencing, RNA was extracted from PBMCs in TRIzol. Libraries were made using multiplex PCR. The run used an Illumina HiSeq 4000. CDR3 regions were amplified by Arm-PCR with iRepertoire HTBI primers to construct TCR beta libraries. In TCRdb, the public reads were trimmed at Q25 with fastp and aligned with MiXCR, with productive beta chains retained. Each entry merges the rows of one CDR3 protein and shows their most common DNA and genes. This sample gives 440,000 or so distinct CDR3 sequences in total; around 14% of them show up just once. The ten biggest clones cover 15% to 20% of the sample.

These data were also reused for a study on T cells in Graves' hyperthyroidism and ophthalmopathy.

Sequencing used peripheral blood mononuclear cells (PBMCs), obtained at new diagnosis, from a patient treated with antithyroid drugs. These receptor sequences come from a woman aged 25 to 39 with Graves disease. Donor details come from another sample of the same person, matched by shared clones.

This clonotype was detected many times. This sequence joins TRBV20-1 and TRBJ2-7; TRBD1 is a possible D gene (5 bases). The CDR3 totals 13 residues. From germline, CDR1 is DFQATT and CDR2 SNEGSKA (reference sequence). V was clipped by 2 bases and J by 3 bases, with 11 bases between them. The CDR3 is CSARTDSFYEQYF. CDR3 coding DNA: TGCAGTGCTAGAACTGACAGCTTCTACGAGCAGTACTTC.

The table lists this clonotype with a few counts. The J gene is TRBJ2-1, the V gene TRBV5-4, with TRBD2 identical over 8 bases. From germline, CDR1 is SGHNT and CDR2 YYREEE (reference sequence). Trimming took 2 bases from V and 0 from J; bases not matched to a gene: 4. The CDR3 totals 16 residues. In DNA form, the CDR3 reads TGTGCCAGCAGCTTTCCCGGGAGGGACTCCTACAATGAGCAGTTCTTC. This translates into CASSFPGRDSYNEQFF. The full variable domain, rest sourced from reference TRBV5-4 and TRBJ2-1, is ETGVTQSPTHLIKTRGQQVTLRCSSQSGHNTVSWYQQALGQGPQFIFQYYREEENGRGNFPPRFSGLQFPNYSSELNVNALELDDSALYLCASSFPGRDSYNEQFFGPGTRLTVL.

This clonotype was picked up a small number of times. This rearrangement joins TRBV9 to TRBJ2-1; no clear D gene. The DNA end lines up better with TRBJ2-5; the J call may be wrong. Germline CDR1 and CDR2: SGDLS and YYNGEE. The CDR3 loop spans 13 amino acids. The CDR3 loop reads CASSVVVGGTQYF. The CDR3 DNA reads TGTGCCAGCAGCGTAGTTGTCGGCGGGACCCAGTACTTC.

This clonotype was seen a handful of times. The gene calls are TRBV27 and TRBJ1-1; D unclear. This CDR3 is built from 14 residues. Trimming shortened V by 2 bases and J by 8 bases, and 15 bases separated the two germline ends. Germline V gene data show CDR1 as MNHEY and CDR2 as SMNVEV (reference sequence). Written as DNA, the CDR3 is TGTGCCAGCAGTTTAGCCCCGGGGTCAATCGAAGCTTTCTTT. It encodes CASSLAPGSIEAFF.

This clonotype showed up many times. The chain couples TRBV29-1 to TRBJ2-7, with 7 positions matching TRBD2. Per the germline V gene, CDR1 is SQVTM and CDR2 is ANQGSEA. V shed 4 bases, J shed 2 bases, and the junction held 8 bases outside the gene matches. This CDR3 comprises 14 residues. This CDR3 reads CSVGVQRGPYEQYF. CDR3 sequence (DNA): TGCAGCGTTGGTGTTCAGCGGGGCCCCTACGAGCAGTACTTC.

This clonotype was observed many times. The chain couples TRBV3-1 to TRBJ2-3, with TRBD2 identical over 7 bases. Unmatched junction bases numbered 13, after V lost 3 bases and J lost 4 bases. The germline gives CDR1 LGHDT, CDR2 YNNKEL (reference sequence). The CDR3 is 17 amino acids. The CDR3 sequence is CASSHRPGGSLSDTQYF. CDR3 bases: TGTGCCAGCAGCCACCGCCCTGGCGGGAGTCTCTCAGATACGCAGTATTTT.

This clonotype was found many times. For the CDR3, the DNA is TGCAGCGTTGAAAAGGTGGGAGGGGACTCCTACGAGCAGTACTTC. It is translated as CSVEKVGGDSYEQYF. The chain links TRBV29-1 to TRBJ2-7; 7 bases agree with TRBD2. Looked up from germline, CDR1 is SQVTM and CDR2 is ANQGSEA. Losses at the gene ends were 2 bases for V and 0 bases for J; bases not matched to a gene: 7. The CDR3 is 15 amino acids.

This clonotype was seen ten or more times. The rearrangement links TRBV4-1 to TRBJ2-7; the D gene is possibly TRBD1 (6 bases). The ends were cut back, 0 bases at V and 2 bases at J, with 11 bases in the middle. This CDR3 has 15 amino acids. Per germline, CDR1 MGHRA and CDR2 YSYEKL. The CDR3: CASSQDPDRTYEQYF. CDR3 bases: TGCGCCAGCAGCCAAGATCCCGACAGGACCTACGAGCAGTACTTC.

This clonotype was picked up many times. The gene calls are TRBV11-2 and TRBJ2-7, with TRBD2 as a possible D gene (6 bases). V was clipped by 5 bases and J by 0 bases, with 14 bases between them. The CDR3 totals 15 residues. CDR1 is SGHAT and CDR2 is FQNNGV in the germline V gene. CDR3 loop: CASSTGLESSYEQYF. CDR3 sequence (DNA): TGTGCCAGCAGCACGGGACTGGAGAGCTCCTACGAGCAGTACTTC.

CDR3 sequence (DNA): TGTGCCAGCAGTTACTCCCAAAACTGGGACACTGAAGCTTTCTTT. It yields the protein CASSYSQNWDTEAFF. V is TRBV6-2 or TRBV6-3 and J is TRBJ1-1, with unresolved D. CDR1 and CDR2 (germline): MNHEY, SVGEGT. V was trimmed by 0 bases and J by 3 bases, leaving 11 bases between them. CDR3 length: 15 residues.

This clonotype appeared many times. The chain joins TRBV7-6 to TRBJ2-1; TRBD2 agrees at 12 bases. Germline CDR1 and CDR2: SGHVS and FNYEAQ. The CDR3 is 16 amino acids. Germline trimming cut 4 bases from V and 7 bases from J; bases unmatched to any gene: 8. CDR3 loop: CASSSLAGGPRNEQFF. The CDR3 DNA sequence: TGTGCCAGCAGCTCCCTAGCGGGAGGGCCTAGAAATGAGCAGTTCTTC.

This clonotype was detected many times. This sequence joins TRBV7-3 and TRBJ2-7; D gene ambiguous. From germline, CDR1 is SGHTA and CDR2 FQGTGA. V lost 5 bases, J lost 3 bases, and 11 bases lay in between. The CDR3 sequence is 13 residues long. CDR3 sequence reads: CASSVHRNYEQYF. The CDR3, as DNA: TGTGCCAGCAGCGTACATAGAAACTACGAGCAGTACTTC. The whole variable domain, filled in from reference TRBV7-3 and TRBJ2-7, reads GAGVSQTPSNKVTEKGKYVELRCDPISGHTALYWYRQSLGQGPEFLIYFQGTGAADDSGLPNDRFFAVRPEGSVSTLKIQRTERGDSAVYLCASSVHRNYEQYFGPGTRLTVT.

This clonotype was counted at least ten times. The genes are TRBV11-2 and TRBJ1-2; no clear D. The CDR3 has 14 amino acids. Germline lookup yields CDR1 SGHAT and CDR2 FQNNGV. V lost 2 bases and J lost 4, with 11 bases in between. The CDR3 here is CASSLKAGGYGYTF. CDR3 DNA sequence: TGTGCCAGCAGCTTAAAAGCAGGTGGCTATGGCTACACCTTC.

This clonotype showed up many times. The CDR3: CASSPTGAGADTQYF. The CDR3 region has the DNA TGTGCCAGCAGCCCGACAGGGGCAGGCGCAGATACGCAGTATTTT. The rearrangement links TRBV7-3 to TRBJ2-3; the match to TRBD1 covers 8 bases. The CDR3 is 15 residues long. CDR1 is SGHTA, CDR2 FQGTGA, per germline. J lost 4 bases, V lost 5 bases, and 8 bases had no gene match.

This clonotype was counted between two and nine times. V usage is TRBV5-1 and J usage is TRBJ2-2, with 7 bases matching TRBD1. V gave up 3 bases and J gave up 4 bases; unmatched junction bases: 3. CDR3 length equals 14 residues. Germline CDR1 and CDR2: SGHRS and YFSETQ. The DNA for the CDR3 is TGCGCCAGCAGCTGGAGGACAGGCACCGGGGAGCTGTTTTTT. It yields the protein CASSWRTGTGELFF.

A word on this clonotype: This may arise from a read error, as a much more abundant clone is one base away. This chain uses TRBV20-1 with TRBJ2-7; 8 bases map to TRBD2. Germline V gene lookup returns CDR1 DFQATT and CDR2 SNEGSKA (reference sequence). The CDR3 length is 17 residues. V shed 5 bases and J 4 bases; nucleotides not matched to a gene: 19. CDR3 bases: TGCAGTGCTGGAGCCCCCCCCAGTGCGGGAGGAATGTACGAGCAGTACTTC. This codes for CSAGAPPSAGGMYEQYF.

This clonotype was detected ten times or more. The rearrangement links TRBV28 to TRBJ2-7; D perhaps matches TRBD2 (6 bases). From germline, CDR1 is MDHEN and CDR2 SYDVKM. The CDR3 consists of 13 residues. Trimming shortened V by 3 bases and J by 7 bases, and 13 bases separated the two germline ends. DNA for the CDR3: TGTGCCAGCAGTTTGAGCCCCAGCGGGGAGCAGTACTTC. It translates to CASSLSPSGEQYF.

In this sample, this clonotype turned up many times. The J gene is TRBJ2-1, the V gene TRBV20-1; D uncertain. This CDR3 contains 10 residues. Germline CDR1 and CDR2: DFQATT and SNEGSKA (reference sequence). The V and J ends lost 6 bases and 4 bases respectively, with 4 bases between them. CDR3 DNA sequence: TGCAGTGCGGGATACAATGAGCAGTTCTTC. Translating gives CSAGYNEQFF.

Regarding this clonotype: The germline gene is not matched at one end of the junction; a read error may be the cause. The chain joins TRBV4-2 to TRBJ2-7; 7 nucleotides agree with TRBD2. Germline CDR1 LGHNA, CDR2 YNFKEQ. The CDR3 length is 13 residues. The CDR3 spells CASSQDVAGLQNF. The CDR3 DNA sequence: TGTGCCAGCAGCCAAGACGTGGCGGGACTACAGAACTTC.

V is TRBV27 and J is TRBJ2-4; 8 bases align to TRBD1. The CDR3 has 19 amino acids. Germline trimming cut 5 bases from V and 2 bases from J; bases unmatched to any gene: 17. In germline, CDR1 is MNHEY, CDR2 SMNVEV (reference sequence). The CDR3 sequence: CASSPLGLPGDRSKNIQYF. CDR3 in DNA: TGTGCCAGCAGTCCGCTCGGGTTACCAGGGGACAGGTCCAAAAACATTCAGTACTTC.

The rearrangement joins TRBV19 to TRBJ2-1; TRBD2 matches at 14 bases. Germline V CDR1 and CDR2: LNHDA, SQIVND (reference sequence). Unmatched junction bases numbered 6, after V lost 5 bases and J lost 9 bases. There are 15 residues in the CDR3. CDR3 sequence: CASSAGTSGRGEQFF. Written as DNA, the CDR3 is TGTGCCAGTAGTGCCGGGACTAGCGGGAGAGGTGAGCAGTTCTTC. The full variable domain, in which reference TRBV19 and TRBJ2-1 provide the parts outside the CDR3, is DGGITQSPKYLFRKEGQNVTLSCEQNLNHDAMYWYRQDPGQGLRLIYYSQIVNDFQKGDIAEGYSVSREKKESFPLTVTSAQKNPTAFYLCASSAGTSGRGEQFFGPGTRLTVL.

This clonotype was recorded a few times. The J gene is TRBJ2-5, the V gene TRBV12-3 or TRBV12-4; unclear D gene. This CDR3 is built from 14 residues. Trimming cost V 6 bases and J 4 bases, with 15 bases left between them. This CDR3 reads CASSSLWQPETQYF. The CDR3 bases are TGTGCCAGCAGCTCGCTCTGGCAGCCAGAGACCCAGTACTTC.

This clonotype was seen at least ten times. CDR3 sequence (DNA): TGTGCTAGTGGTTTCCTAGGGGGGACAGGGGTCCGACTCTCCTACAATGAGCAGTTCTTC. This translates into CASGFLGGTGVRLSYNEQFF. The chain is built from TRBV12-5 and TRBJ2-1; 10 nucleotides align to TRBD1. Trimming removed 3 bases from V and 0 bases from J; junction bases left unmatched: 14. Germline values: CDR1 LGHNT, CDR2 FRNRAP. This CDR3 comprises 20 residues. Full variable domain (outside the CDR3, taken from reference TRBV12-5 and TRBJ2-1): DARVTQTPRHKVTEMGQEVTMRCQPILGHNTVFWYRQTMMQGLELLAYFRNRAPLDDSGMPKDRFSAEMPDATLATLKIQPSEPRDSAVYFCASGFLGGTGVRLSYNEQFFGPGTRLTVL.

This clonotype has a handful of counts. Given a much more abundant clone one base away, this may be a read error. The chain is built from TRBV24-1 and TRBJ2-1; TRBD2 matches 12 bases. The CDR3 is 17 amino acids. Germline loops: CDR1 KGHDR, CDR2 SFDVKD. CDR3 in amino acids: CVTSDSTSGRSYNEQFF. CDR3 bases: TGTGTCACCAGTGATTCGACTAGCGGGAGATCGTACAATGAGCAGTTCTTC.

This clonotype was detected ten times or more. V usage is TRBV28 and J usage is TRBJ2-2, with D possibly being TRBD1 or TRBD2 (5 bases each). The V and J ends lost 7 bases and 3 bases respectively, with 18 bases between them. The CDR3 covers 16 residues. Germline V lookup: CDR1 MDHEN, CDR2 SYDVKM. CDR3 sequence: CASTPRGRADTGELFF. The CDR3 region has the DNA TGTGCCAGCACCCCGAGGGGCAGGGCCGACACCGGGGAGCTGTTTTTT.

This clonotype was detected ten times or more. The CDR3 is CASSLDGPRRTGELFF. The DNA of the CDR3 is TGCGCCAGCAGCTTAGATGGACCCAGGAGGACCGGGGAGCTGTTTTTT. This chain connects TRBV5-1 to TRBJ2-2; a weak D match, TRBD2 (5 bases). Trimming removed 2 bases at V and 5 bases at J, with 16 bases between. The CDR3 runs 16 residues. CDR1 is SGHRS, CDR2 YFSETQ, per germline.

This clonotype was recorded at least ten times. J is TRBJ2-2 and V is TRBV11-3; no clear D. The CDR3 totals 11 residues. V was shortened by 5 bases and J by 8 bases, with 6 bases between the two germline ends. From germline, CDR1 is SGHNT and CDR2 YENEEA. The CDR3 DNA is TGTGCCAGCAGCGGAGCAGGGGAGCTGTTTTTT. As protein: CASSGAGELFF.

This clonotype was detected many times. V usage is TRBV12-3 or TRBV12-4 and J usage is TRBJ1-2; tentatively, D is TRBD1 (5 bases). This CDR3 spans 15 amino acids. The germline V and J ends were trimmed by 6 bases and 0 bases, with 14 bases remaining between them. CDR3 loop: CASSHAGTSNYGYTF. The CDR3 DNA sequence: TGTGCCAGCAGCCATGCCGGGACTTCTAACTATGGCTACACCTTC.